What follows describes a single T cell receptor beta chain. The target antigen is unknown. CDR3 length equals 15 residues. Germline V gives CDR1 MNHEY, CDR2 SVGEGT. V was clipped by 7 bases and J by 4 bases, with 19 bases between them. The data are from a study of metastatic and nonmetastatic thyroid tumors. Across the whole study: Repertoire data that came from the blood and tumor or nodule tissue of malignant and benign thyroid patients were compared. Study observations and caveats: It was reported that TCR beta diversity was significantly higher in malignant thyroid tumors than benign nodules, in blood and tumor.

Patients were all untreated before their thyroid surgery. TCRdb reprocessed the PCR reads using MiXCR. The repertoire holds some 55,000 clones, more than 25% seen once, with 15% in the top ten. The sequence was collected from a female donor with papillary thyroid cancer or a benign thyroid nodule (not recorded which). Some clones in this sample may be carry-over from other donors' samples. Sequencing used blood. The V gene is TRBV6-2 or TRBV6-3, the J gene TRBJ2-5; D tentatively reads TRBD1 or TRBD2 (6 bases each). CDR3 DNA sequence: TGTGCCAGCAACCCCACCAAAGGGGGGAGAGAGACCCAGTACTTC. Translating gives CASNPTKGGRETQYF.